This T cell receptor (beta chain) derives from a study of T cell repertoires in aging, cancer and after chemotherapy. Study as a whole: Repeat sampling of healthy donors over several months to years showed clear clonal overlap.

Peripheral blood genomic DNA, not sorted cells or RNA, was the template. In regard to this clonotype: What it recognizes is unknown.

V shed 2 bases, J shed 11 bases, and the junction held 6 bases outside the gene matches. This CDR3 has 14 residues. Per germline, CDR1 MNHEY and CDR2 SMNVEV (reference sequence). A mixed TRB-A/B primer pool amplified rearranged TRB by multiplex touch-down PCR. TCRdb fed the multiplex PCR reads into MiXCR, producing one record per CDR3 protein. Among about 9,700 distinct CDR3 sequences, around 35% were seen once, and the ten largest hold approximately 2.8%. Study outcomes and limitations: Compared with age-matched healthy donors, untreated hematological or solid cancer patients showed higher blood TCR clonality.

The sequencing input was blood. V gene TRBV27 combines with J gene TRBJ2-1; 10 bases are shared with TRBD1. The source is a human donor in good health. The CDR3 reads CASSLQGTGDQQFF. CDR3 bases: TGTGCCAGCAGTTTACAAGGGACAGGGGATCAGCAGTTCTTC.